The T cell receptor (beta chain) described here comes from a study of response to subunit inactivated influenza vaccine. Findings and limits, study-wide: There was a suggestion from the authors that each seasonal influenza vaccination recruits few new T cells.

CDR3 length equals 10 residues. Germline-derived CDR1 and CDR2 are SQVTM and ANQGSEA. V was cut by 7 bases and J by 8 bases, with 10 bases left in between. TCRdb passed the RT-PCR reads through MiXCR, listing each CDR3 protein once. This sample has 550,000 to 650,000 distinct CDR3 sequences, with approximately 12% found just once. This clonotype was detected many times. Its antigen is as yet unknown. The sequencing used PBMCs from blood, collected on the day of vaccination. The chain carries TRBV29-1 and TRBJ2-3; unclear D gene. The source of this sequence is a man aged 50 to 60 who received an inactivated influenza vaccine. CDR3 coding DNA: TGCAGCGGGTGGCAGTCTACGCAGTATTTT. It is translated as CSGWQSTQYF.